A single sample is the source of the 32 T cell receptor beta chains below, sequenced in a study of blood T cell repertoires in COVID-19. Clones were read by immunoSEQ multiplex PCR, and TCRdb kept only the in-frame ones, dropping some. This sample yields tens of thousands of clones, of which 85% to 90% are seen a single time; 14% belongs to the top ten. Sequenced: peripheral blood. The source is a man in his 70s with acute or convalescent COVID-19.

This chain uses TRBV9 with TRBJ2-7, with D maybe TRBD1 (6 bases). This CDR3 contains 14 residues. Germline V gene lookup returns CDR1 SGDLS and CDR2 YYNGEE. Trimming left V 0 bases short and J 0 bases short, with 7 bases between. As DNA, the CDR3 is TGTGCCAGCAGCGTAGAGGACAGCTCCTACGAGCAGTACTTC. It translates to CASSVEDSSYEQYF.

This chain connects TRBV6-5 to TRBJ2-2; D unresolved. CDR1 and CDR2 from the germline V gene are MNHEY and SVGAGI. Trimming cost V 5 bases and J 1 base, with 5 bases left between them. CDR3 size: 13 residues. CDR3 amino acids: CASSTRNTGELFF. The CDR3 coding sequence is TGTGCCAGCAGTACCAGGAACACCGGGGAGCTGTTTTTT.

The CDR3 nucleotides are TGTGCCAGCAGCTTATCGGATACGCAGTATTTT. This encodes CASSLSDTQYF. This chain links TRBV7-2 with TRBJ2-3; D gene unclear. The CDR3 extends over 11 amino acids. Germline CDR1 is SGHTA and CDR2 is FQGNSA. V gave up 2 bases and J gave up 6 bases, with 3 bases separating them.

The chain couples TRBV24-1 to TRBJ2-3; 8 bases are shared with TRBD1. The CDR3 runs to 16 residues. Germline assignment: CDR1 KGHDR and CDR2 SFDVKD. After removal of 1 base from V and 3 bases from J, the junction contained 5 bases not matched to a gene. The CDR3, as DNA: TGTGCCACCAGTGATTTATCAAGGACAGGGACAGATACGCAGTATTTT. The encoded protein is CATSDLSRTGTDTQYF.

This clone was counted a few times. This chain links TRBV4-1 with TRBJ2-3; D unclear. The CDR3 totals 16 residues. Between the trimmed V and J ends, which lost 1 base and 0 bases, there was a span of 11 bases. The germline CDR1 and CDR2 sequences are MGHRA and YSYEKL. CDR3: CASSQVIAPSTDTQYF. As DNA, the CDR3 is TGCGCCAGCAGCCAAGTAATAGCTCCTAGCACAGATACGCAGTATTTT.

This clone was counted a single time. J is TRBJ2-1 and V is TRBV19; 7 bases map to TRBD1. This CDR3 has 13 residues. J was trimmed by 5 bases and V by 6 bases; bases with no gene match: 4. Germline V gene lookup returns CDR1 LNHDA and CDR2 SQIVND (reference sequence). CDR3 region: CASRPGQNNEQFF. CDR3 nucleotides: TGTGCCAGTAGACCGGGACAGAACAATGAGCAGTTCTTC.

This clone was counted a few times. The rearrangement links TRBV6-4 to TRBJ2-3; D uncertain. Per the germline V gene, CDR1 is MRHNA and CDR2 is SNTAGT. There are 14 residues in the CDR3. V gave up 4 bases and J gave up 0 bases, with 8 bases separating them. The CDR3 here is CASSVSTSTDTQYF. Written as DNA, the CDR3 is TGTGCCAGCAGTGTTTCGACTAGCACAGATACGCAGTATTTT.

The CDR3 here is CASSLHRPLNTEAFF. The CDR3 nucleotides are TGTGCCAGCAGTTTACACAGGCCATTGAACACTGAAGCTTTCTTT. The rearrangement links TRBV27 to TRBJ1-1; possibly TRBD1 for D (5 bases). This CDR3 is built from 15 residues. Trimming cost V 2 bases and J 0 bases, with 10 bases left between them. Germline CDR1 is MNHEY and CDR2 is SMNVEV (reference sequence).

The V gene is TRBV18, the J gene TRBJ1-1; TRBD1 agrees at 7 bases. The CDR3 contains 15 residues. V lost 4 bases, J lost 4 bases, and 9 bases stayed unmatched. CDR1 and CDR2 from the germline V gene are KGHSH and LQKENI. The DNA of the CDR3 is TGTGCCAGCTCACGTGGACAGGATGGGGGCACTGAAGCTTTCTTT. This sequence encodes CASSRGQDGGTEAFF.

CDR3 nucleotides: TGTGCCAGCAGCTTATCTTCCAACACCGGGGAGCTGTTTTTT. The encoded protein is CASSLSSNTGELFF. This chain connects TRBV7-3 to TRBJ2-2, with D uncertain. The CDR3 is 14 amino acids. Germline V gene sequence: CDR1 SGHTA, CDR2 FQGTGA. V gave up 2 bases and J gave up 2 bases, with 6 bases separating them. Full variable domain (missing parts from reference TRBV7-3 and TRBJ2-2): GAGVSQTPSNKVTEKGKYVELRCDPISGHTALYWYRQSLGQGPEFLIYFQGTGAADDSGLPNDRFFAVRPEGSVSTLKIQRTERGDSAVYLCASSLSSNTGELFFGEGSRLTVL.

The V call is TRBV5-5, the J call TRBJ2-7; TRBD1 matches 7 bases. The CDR3 contains 12 residues. Looked up from germline, CDR1 is SGHKS and CDR2 is YYEKEE (reference sequence). The trim removed 4 bases at V and 4 bases at J, leaving 2 bases unmatched. The CDR3 DNA reads TGTGCCAGCAGCCTGACAGGGTACGAGCAGTACGTC. This gives the protein CASSLTGYEQYV.

V is TRBV2 and J is TRBJ1-2; 7 positions match TRBD1. Germline V gene sequence: CDR1 SNHLY, CDR2 FYNNEI. J was trimmed by 0 bases and V by 7 bases; bases with no gene match: 5. There are 14 residues in the CDR3. As DNA, the CDR3 is TGTGCCAGCATCCGGGACAGTCCTAACTATGGCTACACCTTC. This codes for CASIRDSPNYGYTF.

V and J are TRBV7-2 and TRBJ1-2; possibly TRBD1 for D (6 bases). Trimming removed 1 base from V and 4 bases from J, with 13 bases in between. CDR3 length: 15 residues. CDR1 and CDR2 (germline): SGHTA, FQGNSA. Here the CDR3 DNA reads TGTGCCAGCAGCTTAGATGGGGGCCTTGGCTATGGCTACACCTTC. Amino acids: CASSLDGGLGYGYTF.

The count of this clone is one. The V gene is TRBV19, the J gene TRBJ2-3, with D possibly being TRBD1 (6 bases). The CDR3 totals 14 residues. Germline CDR1 reads LNHDA; CDR2 reads SQIVND (reference sequence). Trimming left V 6 bases short and J 4 bases short, with 14 bases between. CDR3 residues: CASRDSWRSDTQYF. The CDR3 coding sequence is TGTGCCAGTAGGGACAGTTGGAGATCAGATACGCAGTATTTT.

The CDR3 protein is CASSSEYTEAFF. DNA of the CDR3: TGCGCCAGCAGCTCGGAGTACACTGAAGCTTTCTTT. V is TRBV5-1 and J is TRBJ1-1; D call uncertain. Trimming removed 3 bases at V and 3 bases at J, with 6 bases between. This CDR3 comprises 12 residues. Germline values: CDR1 SGHRS, CDR2 YFSETQ.

The rearrangement links TRBV28 to TRBJ2-1; D is undetermined. Germline lookup yields CDR1 MDHEN and CDR2 SYDVKM. The CDR3 is 15 residues long. Trimming removed 8 bases at V and 8 bases at J, with 22 bases between. CDR3 nucleotides: TGTGCCAGCTCCTCCCCTGTGGCAGCGTGGCATGAGCAGTTCTTC. It is translated as CASSSPVAAWHEQFF. The full variable domain, with the rest looked up from reference TRBV28 and TRBJ2-1, is DVKVTQSSRYLVKRTGEKVFLECVQDMDHENMFWYRQDPGLGLRLIYFSYDVKMKEKGDIPEGYSVSREKKERFSLILESASTNQTSMYLCASSSPVAAWHEQFFGPGTRLTVL.

The J gene is TRBJ1-1, the V gene TRBV11-2; 7 positions match TRBD1. CDR1 and CDR2 from the germline V gene are SGHAT and FQNNGV. The CDR3 covers 14 residues. The ends lost 5 bases at V and 3 bases at J; junction bases unmatched: 6. In nucleotides, the CDR3 is TGTGCCAGCAGCCTTTTGACAGGGTACACTGAAGCTTTCTTT. It translates to CASSLLTGYTEAFF.

The V gene is TRBV6-5, the J gene TRBJ1-3; no definite D call. The ends were cut back, 7 bases at V and 4 bases at J, with 17 bases in the middle. Looked up from germline, CDR1 is MNHEY and CDR2 is SVGAGI. The CDR3 is 15 residues long. The CDR3 coding sequence is TGTGCCAGCACTCGAATTGCGGTTTCAGGAAACACCATATATTTT. Translating it yields CASTRIAVSGNTIYF.

This clone was detected a few times. The chain recombines TRBV9 with TRBJ2-2; 8 nucleotides match TRBD2. CDR1 is SGDLS, CDR2 YYNGEE, per germline. Trimming at V came to 6 bases and at J to 0 bases, leaving 10 bases not matched to a gene. CDR3 length: 17 amino acids. CDR3 protein: CASNVPGGGSNTGELFF. The CDR3, as DNA: TGTGCCAGCAACGTCCCCGGGGGGGGATCGAACACCGGGGAGCTGTTTTTT.

The genes are TRBV6-2 or TRBV6-3 and TRBJ2-2; 8 nucleotides match TRBD1. The J segment lost 7 bases and the V segment lost 6 bases, leaving 7 bases of the junction unmatched. Germline CDR1 and CDR2: MNHEY and SVGEGT. CDR3 length: 14 amino acids. Here the CDR3 DNA reads TGTGCCAGCAGCTCGGACAGGGATGTCGGGGAGCTGTTTTTT. Its translation: CASSSDRDVGELFF.

This clone turned up a few times. The chain links TRBV7-7 to TRBJ2-1; 9 bases are shared with TRBD1. The CDR3 covers 15 residues. The germline gives CDR1 SSHAT, CDR2 FNYEAQ (reference sequence). The V gene end was trimmed by 5 bases and the J gene end by 8 bases; junction bases not matched to a gene: 10. The CDR3 is CASSPGTGRSDEQFF. CDR3 DNA sequence: TGTGCCAGCAGCCCGGGGACAGGGCGAAGTGATGAGCAGTTCTTC.

This chain joins TRBV6-6 and TRBJ1-4; no definite D call. Germline V lookup: CDR1 MNHNY, CDR2 SVGAGI (reference sequence). Trimming took 8 bases from V and 0 from J, leaving 13 bases between them. This CDR3 has 15 amino acids. The CDR3 is CASGTHSSTNEKLFF. CDR3 DNA: TGTGCCAGCGGCACCCACAGTTCAACTAATGAAAAACTGTTTTTT.

This clone came up a few times. The chain employs TRBV12-5 and TRBJ2-1; 8 bases are a match to TRBD2. CDR1 and CDR2 (germline): LGHNT, FRNRAP. The CDR3 length is 16 residues. V dropped 0 bases and J dropped 5; count of bases not matched to a gene: 6. As DNA, the CDR3 is TGTGCTAGTGGTTTGGTAAGCGGGAGCCTCGACAATGAGCAGTTCTTC. Protein: CASGLVSGSLDNEQFF. The whole variable domain, filled in from reference TRBV12-5 and TRBJ2-1, reads DARVTQTPRHKVTEMGQEVTMRCQPILGHNTVFWYRQTMMQGLELLAYFRNRAPLDDSGMPKDRFSAEMPDATLATLKIQPSEPRDSAVYFCASGLVSGSLDNEQFFGPGTRLTVL.

CDR3 coding DNA: TGTGCCAGCAGCCAAGCGGTTTGGCAGGGGGATGGCTACACCTTC. Residues: CASSQAVWQGDGYTF. This rearrangement joins TRBV14 to TRBJ1-2; 7 nucleotides line up with TRBD1. Germline V gene data show CDR1 as SGHDN and CDR2 as FVKESK. This CDR3 is 15 amino acids long. V was pared by 1 base and J by 6 bases, with 8 bases of the junction left unmatched.

This chain uses TRBV11-2 with TRBJ2-7, with 7 bases matching TRBD1. V shed 5 bases and J 2 bases; nucleotides not matched to a gene: 15. In germline, CDR1 is SGHAT, CDR2 FQNNGV. The CDR3 has 17 residues. CDR3 coding DNA: TGTGCCAGCAGCCCACCCCCCTTTGCTGGGACAGCCTACGAGCAGTACTTC. This sequence encodes CASSPPPFAGTAYEQYF.

The chain recombines TRBV28 with TRBJ2-4, with a tentative D call TRBD2 (5 bases). In germline, CDR1 is MDHEN, CDR2 SYDVKM. The CDR3 spans 13 residues. Trimming stripped 4 bases from V and 7 bases from J, with 11 bases between. The CDR3 is CASSWASGNIQYF. The CDR3 region has the DNA TGTGCCAGCAGTTGGGCCTCGGGGAACATTCAGTACTTC.

The chain is built from TRBV6-5 and TRBJ2-1; 8 nucleotides align to TRBD1. The CDR3 runs to 13 residues. The germline V gene has CDR1 MNHEY and CDR2 SVGAGI. The trim removed 4 bases at V and 6 bases at J, leaving 2 bases unmatched. CDR3 loop: CASSFTGGNEQFF. CDR3 DNA: TGTGCCAGCAGTTTCACAGGGGGCAATGAGCAGTTCTTC.

This chain links TRBV6-5 with TRBJ1-2, with TRBD1 as a possible D gene (6 bases). V was cut by 0 bases and J by 2 bases, with 10 bases left in between. Looked up from germline, CDR1 is MNHEY and CDR2 is SVGAGI. The CDR3 covers 15 residues. The DNA of the CDR3 is TGTGCCAGCAGTTACTCTGCAGGGGCGAACTATGGCTACACCTTC. Translated, it gives CASSYSAGANYGYTF.

The rearrangement links TRBV19 to TRBJ2-7; 7 bases are shared with TRBD1. The trim removed 5 bases at V and 5 bases at J, leaving 0 bases unmatched. Per germline, CDR1 LNHDA and CDR2 SQIVND (reference sequence). The CDR3 is made up of 11 amino acids. Here the CDR3 reads CASSDRDEQYF. The CDR3 DNA sequence: TGTGCCAGTAGTGACAGGGACGAGCAGTACTTC.

This rearrangement joins TRBV3-1 (or the pseudogene TRBV3-2) to TRBJ1-4; 12 positions agree with TRBD1. V lost 3 bases and J lost 7; bases outside the gene matches: 9. The germline V gene encodes CDR1 LGHDT and CDR2 YNNKEL (reference sequence). This CDR3 has 17 residues. DNA of the CDR3: TGTGCCAGCAGCCAGGGACAGGGGGCAGGAATAAGTGAAAAACTGTTTTTT. Protein product: CASSQGQGAGISEKLFF.

This clone was counted a few times. The chain combines TRBV11-1 with TRBJ1-6; unclear D gene. CDR3 size: 14 residues. Germline CDR1 reads SGHAT; CDR2 reads FQDESV (reference sequence). Trimming pared 3 bases from V and 5 bases from J, leaving 8 bases between. CDR3 nucleotide sequence: TGTGCCAGCAGCTTGACACCCCATAATTCACCCCTCCACTTT. It specifies CASSLTPHNSPLHF.

The sample holds one count of this clone. This chain uses TRBV4-3 with TRBJ2-7, with 8 bases matching TRBD2. Germline V gene lookup returns CDR1 LGHNA and CDR2 YSLEER. CDR3 length: 16 amino acids. With 0 bases clipped from V and 6 bases from J, the junction kept 10 bases outside the gene matches. The CDR3 DNA follows: TGCGCCAGCAGCCAAGACTGGACTAGCCCCTTCACCGAGCAGTACTTC. It specifies CASSQDWTSPFTEQYF.